Included here is one TCR beta chain sequence, with context. The specificity of this receptor is unknown. The record has no base qualities; no much larger clone is one base away. TCRbeta CDR3 regions were amplified from genomic DNA using the immunoSEQ Assay, a bias-controlled multiplex PCR. Processing in the source paper ran as follows. The number of nucleated cells in each sample was estimated from the amplification of reference gene primers within the assay. Sequence reads were collapsed and filtered to measure the absolute abundance of every unique TCRbeta CDR3 rearrangement. For each sample, productive Simpson clonality was calculated as the square root of Simpson's diversity index across productive rearrangements. TCRdb stores this immuneACCESS table with in-frame sequences only. Part of the clones is absent; in the studies checked, under half of the shortfall reflects unresolved V genes, and no reason is known for the rest. V, J and clone size are those of that table, while D and trimming were read from the DNA. A total of some 98,000 clones appear in this sample, approximately 80% of them only once. The ten largest clones capture roughly 19% of the sample.

The collaborating institutions used their own protocols to collect whole blood in K2EDTA tubes. Collaborator samples were shipped for TCRbeta analysis as frozen whole blood, isolated PBMCs, or DNA extracted from either sample type. The data belong to a study of blood T cell repertoires in COVID-19 (dated by TCRdb to 2018 to 2020). Describing the broader study: Collaborator samples came from the United States, Italy and Spain and covered acute and convalescent phases of COVID-19. The material from the prospective study consisted of cDNA or gDNA derived from T cells, B-cell-depleted T cells, or PBMCs. Subjects who had been exposed to COVID-19, were actively infected with it, or had recovered from it provided the deeply sampled blood TCRbeta repertoires that made up the dataset. The repertoires were released in a freely available public database intended as a resource for research on the immune response to SARS-CoV-2. The samples were drawn from two sources: the first 160 participants of the ongoing ImmuneRACE study, and over 1,000 subjects contributed by 6 global collaborators. A de-identified subject ID, COVID-19 status, age in years and sex were almost always included in the sample metadata. Where available, HLA class I and class II types were obtained from metadata supplied by the sample provider rather than from assay-based typing. Overall study results and their limits: The amount of clinical and demographic metadata varied by source and participant and was provided uncurated.

V trim: 5 bases; J trim: 5 bases; unmatched bases: 9. CDR1 and CDR2, looked up from the germline V gene, are SQVTM and ANQGSEA. From the cysteine up to the phenylalanine, the CDR3 has a length of 13 residues. Solely the CDR3 DNA is kept, with 39 bases framed from the first base. The sample comprised peripheral blood. The TCR originated in a human donor in a cohort sampled during active COVID-19. Recombination connected TRBV29-1 to TRBJ2-7; 7 of the junction bases match TRBD1. The CDR3 reads CSVQGDRRHEQYF. The DNA sequence is TGCAGCGTTCAAGGGGACAGAAGGCACGAGCAGTACTTC.